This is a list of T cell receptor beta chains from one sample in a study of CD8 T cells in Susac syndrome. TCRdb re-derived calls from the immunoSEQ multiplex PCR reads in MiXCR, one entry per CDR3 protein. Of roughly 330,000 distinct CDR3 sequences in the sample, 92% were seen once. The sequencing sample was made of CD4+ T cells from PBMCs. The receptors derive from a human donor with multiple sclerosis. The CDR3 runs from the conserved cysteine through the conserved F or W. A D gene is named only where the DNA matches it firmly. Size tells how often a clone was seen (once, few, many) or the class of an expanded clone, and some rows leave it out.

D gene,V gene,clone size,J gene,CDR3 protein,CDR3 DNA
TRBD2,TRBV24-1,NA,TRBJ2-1,CATSETRGGWNEQFF,TGTGCCACCAGTGAAACCCGGGGGGGCTGGAATGAGCAGTTCTTC
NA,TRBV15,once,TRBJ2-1,CATSSVNSLAYNEQFF,TGTGCCACCAGCAGTGTCAATTCATTGGCCTACAATGAGCAGTTCTTC
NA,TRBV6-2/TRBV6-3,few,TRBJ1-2,CASTRGDYGYTF,TGTGCCAGCACCCGAGGGGACTATGGCTACACCTTC
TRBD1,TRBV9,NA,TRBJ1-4,CASSLRTGGTNEKLFF,TGTGCCAGCAGCCTCAGGACAGGGGGCACTAATGAAAAACTGTTTTTT
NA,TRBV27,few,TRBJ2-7,CASSLTSGPYEQYF,TGTGCCAGCAGTCTTACTTCGGGCCCCTACGAGCAGTACTTC
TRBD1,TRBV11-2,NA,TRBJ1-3,CASSQPTGERPDPGSGNTIYF,TGTGCCAGCAGCCAACCTACAGGGGAAAGGCCTGATCCCGGCTCTGGAAACACCATATATTTT
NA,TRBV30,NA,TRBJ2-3,CAWSGRGLGHGPQYF,TGTGCCTGGAGTGGGCGGGGGCTCGGTCACGGACCCCAGTATTTT
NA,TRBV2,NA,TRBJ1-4,CASRQGVEKLFF,TGTGCCAGCAGACAGGGAGTTGAAAAACTGTTTTTT
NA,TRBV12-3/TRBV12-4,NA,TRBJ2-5,CASRPGAQETQYF,TGTGCCAGCAGACCAGGGGCCCAAGAGACCCAGTACTTC
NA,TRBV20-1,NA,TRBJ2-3,CSARGDVSGSTDTQYF,TGCAGTGCTAGAGGGGATGTTAGCGGCAGCACAGATACGCAGTATTTT
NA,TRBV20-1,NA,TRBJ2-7,CSAAGPHHNYEQYF,TGCAGTGCTGCCGGGCCACACCACAACTACGAGCAGTACTTC
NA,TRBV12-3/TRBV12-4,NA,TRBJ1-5,CASSLRTTAADINQPQHF,TGTGCCAGCAGCTTGCGAACGACTGCGGCGGATATTAATCAGCCCCAGCATTTT
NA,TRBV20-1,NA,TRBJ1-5,CSASSMAGLGRNQPQHF,TGCAGTGCCAGCTCGATGGCAGGGTTGGGAAGGAATCAGCCCCAGCATTTT
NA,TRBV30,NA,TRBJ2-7,CAWRTVAYEQYF,TGTGCCTGGAGGACAGTCGCCTACGAGCAGTACTTC
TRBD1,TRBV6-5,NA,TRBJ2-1,CASRRGQANEQFF,TGTGCCAGCAGGCGGGGACAGGCAAATGAGCAGTTCTTC
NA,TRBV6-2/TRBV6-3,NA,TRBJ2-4,CATDRLGAKNIQYF,TGTGCCACTGACCGCCTGGGGGCCAAAAACATTCAGTACTTC
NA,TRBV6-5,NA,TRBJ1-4,CASSYSTRPREKLFF,TGTGCCAGCAGTTACTCGACCCGACCGAGGGAAAAACTGTTTTTT